This T cell receptor beta chain was profiled in a study of radiation and T cells in renal cell carcinoma. Study-wide results and caveats: Without pretreatment biopsies, baseline tumor clonotype presence was undetermined. From baseline, blood top tumor clonotypes peaked at 2 weeks post-radiation.

Profiling relied on immunoSEQ multiplex PCR, and the TCRdb table lists in-frame clones only, not all of them. Among 95,000 to 150,000 clones listed, roughly 80% were seen once. On this clone itself: What it binds is unknown.

Stated time point: baseline pretreatment blood. Treatment described: 15 Gy SBRT to primary tumor, nephrectomy 4 weeks later. Radiation-treated patients gave blood at baseline, week 2 and week 4. This renal cell carcinoma was of the clear cell type. There are 14 residues in the CDR3. V was trimmed by 4 bases and J by 0 bases, leaving 9 bases between them. Germline-derived CDR1 and CDR2 are MNHNS and SASEGT. The sequencing here drew on blood, taken from a patient whose treatment included radiotherapy and nephrectomy. The sequence came from a woman aged 55-69 years with renal cell carcinoma. This sequence joins TRBV6-1 and TRBJ1-1; no clear D gene. In nucleotides, the CDR3 is TGTGCCAGCAGTGTGTCACAGCTGAACACTGAAGCTTTCTTT. Translated, it gives CASSVSQLNTEAFF.